Below are 14 T cell receptor beta chains sequenced from a single sample in a study of spatial heterogeneity in lung cancer. Described time point: blood at routine non-recurrence follow-up after resection. Sequencing of whole RNA from tumor, nontumor lung or frozen PBMC involved no sorting. Each CDR3 protein is one row after TCRdb ran MiXCR on the 5' RACE reads. The table lists tens of thousands of distinct CDR3 sequences, about 5.6% of them singletons, with 20% to 25% in the top ten. This sample comprised PBMCs, obtained at follow-up. These receptors originate from a male donor with early-stage non-small cell lung cancer.

At least ten counts were recorded for this clonotype. The J gene is TRBJ2-4, the V gene TRBV20-1; D is unclear. V was clipped by 0 bases and J by 0 bases, with 6 bases between them. Germline V gene lookup returns CDR1 DFQATT and CDR2 SNEGSKA (reference sequence). The CDR3 covers 14 residues. Written as DNA, the CDR3 is TGCAGTGCTAGAGAACCCTCAGCCAAAAACATTCAGTACTTC. Translated: CSAREPSAKNIQYF.

The table lists this clonotype with a few counts. The J gene is TRBJ2-7, the V gene TRBV2, with no clear D. The CDR3 runs to 11 residues. Germline CDR1 and CDR2: SNHLY and FYNNEI. Trimming pared 6 bases from V and 6 bases from J, leaving 9 bases between. DNA for the CDR3: TGTGCCAGCAGCCTGAAGGCCGAGCAGTACTTC. Residues: CASSLKAEQYF.

The rearrangement uses TRBV11-3 and TRBJ2-1, with D possibly TRBD2 on 7 matching bases. The length of the CDR3 is 14 residues. Trimming took 3 bases from V and 7 from J, leaving 13 bases between them. The germline V gene has CDR1 SGHNT and CDR2 YENEEA. The CDR3 nucleotides read TGTGCCAGCAGCTTCTCACGGGGGGCGAATGAGCAGTTCTTC. Translation gives CASSFSRGANEQFF.

This clonotype was counted between two and nine times. The gene calls are TRBV10-3 and TRBJ2-1, with TRBD2 matching over 8 bases. CDR1 ENHRY and CDR2 SYGVKD come from the germline V gene. The CDR3 is 13 amino acids. V was pared by 9 bases and J by 7 bases, with 8 bases of the junction left unmatched. CDR3 nucleotide sequence: TGTGCCATTGAAGCGGGAGAAGGAAATGAGCAGTTCTTC. Its translation: CAIEAGEGNEQFF.

The CDR3 coding sequence is TGTGCCAGCAGCCCCCGCCAGCGCTATGGCTACACCTTC. Residues: CASSPRQRYGYTF. This chain joins TRBV7-2 and TRBJ1-2; no firm D call. Between the trimmed V and J ends, which lost 5 bases and 4 bases, there was a span of 11 bases. Per germline, CDR1 SGHTA and CDR2 FQGNSA. The CDR3 loop spans 13 amino acids.

This clonotype was observed a few times. This sequence joins TRBV12-3 or TRBV12-4 and TRBJ2-5; D perhaps matches TRBD2 (6 bases). The CDR3 spans 13 residues. Trimming took 3 bases from V and 2 from J, leaving 7 bases between them. This CDR3 reads CASSFSGQETQYF. The CDR3 DNA sequence: TGTGCCAGCAGTTTTAGCGGTCAAGAGACCCAGTACTTC.

This clonotype occurred many times. The chain combines TRBV5-6 with TRBJ1-5; a possible D gene is TRBD1 (6 bases). Germline CDR1 reads SGHDT; CDR2 reads YYEEEE. V was clipped by 1 base and J by 3 bases, with 14 bases between them. The CDR3 runs 16 residues. CDR3 protein: CASSLMSGAPNQPQHF. DNA for the CDR3: TGTGCCAGCAGCTTGATGTCGGGGGCCCCCAATCAGCCCCAGCATTTT.

This clonotype has a count of ten or more. This chain joins TRBV5-1 and TRBJ2-7; D is unclear. The CDR3 runs 14 residues. V was shortened by 0 bases and J by 1 base, with 8 bases between the two germline ends. Germline-derived CDR1 and CDR2 are SGHRS and YFSETQ. CDR3 amino acids: CASSLEVPSYEQYF. CDR3 DNA sequence: TGCGCCAGCAGCTTGGAAGTGCCTTCCTACGAGCAGTACTTC. Looking up the rest from reference TRBV5-1 and TRBJ2-7 gives the full variable domain: KAGVTQTPRYLIKTRGQQVTLSCSPISGHRSVSWYQQTPGQGLQFLFEYFSETQRNKGNFPGRFSGRQFSNSRSEMNVSTLELGDSALYLCASSLEVPSYEQYFGPGTRLTVT.

This clonotype was seen ten or more times. The rearrangement joins TRBV20-1 to TRBJ1-4, with 8 bases fitting TRBD1. From germline, CDR1 is DFQATT and CDR2 SNEGSKA (reference sequence). The CDR3 has 14 amino acids. The junction had 3 bases not matched to a gene; V was cut back by 1 base and J by 5 bases. The CDR3, as DNA: TGCAGTGCTAGAGTAGGGACAGGCAATGAAAAACTGTTTTTT. Protein product: CSARVGTGNEKLFF.

This clonotype was recorded many times. The chain couples TRBV6-2 or TRBV6-3 to TRBJ2-7; D could derive from TRBD1 or TRBD2 (6 bases each). The germline gives CDR1 MNHEY, CDR2 SVGEGT. The V and J ends lost 6 bases and 5 bases respectively, with 17 bases between them. The CDR3 runs 14 residues. CDR3 bases: TGTGCCAGCAGCCGGACTACAGGGTTTAACGAGCAGTACGTC. Amino acid sequence: CASSRTTGFNEQYV.

Ten or more counts support this clonotype. The chain carries TRBV7-6 and TRBJ2-2; TRBD1 or TRBD2 may be the D gene (5 bases each). In germline, CDR1 is SGHVS, CDR2 FNYEAQ. This CDR3 has 15 residues. Trimming left V 3 bases short and J 1 base short, with 9 bases between. This CDR3 is CASSFGTVNTGELFF. The CDR3 nucleotides are TGTGCCAGCAGCTTTGGGACGGTGAACACCGGGGAGCTGTTTTTT.

There are many counts of this clonotype. This chain links TRBV20-1 with TRBJ1-4; possibly TRBD1 for D (5 bases). The ends were cut back, 6 bases at V and 0 bases at J, with 17 bases in the middle. There are 16 residues in the CDR3. The germline V gene has CDR1 DFQATT and CDR2 SNEGSKA (reference sequence). CDR3 nucleotide sequence: TGCAGTGCCATCCCAGGGACCCGCTCAACTAATGAAAAACTGTTTTTT. Its protein product is CSAIPGTRSTNEKLFF.

This clonotype was seen many times. The chain joins TRBV10-3 to TRBJ2-1; 8 positions match TRBD1. Germline V CDR1 and CDR2: ENHRY, SYGVKD. The ends lost 0 bases at V and 7 bases at J; junction bases unmatched: 2. The CDR3 has 14 residues. The CDR3 spells CAISESTGGNEQFF. In nucleotides, the CDR3 is TGTGCCATCAGTGAGTCTACAGGGGGTAATGAGCAGTTCTTC.

The chain uses TRBV7-2 and TRBJ2-1, with 16 bases that match TRBD2. Germline V lookup: CDR1 SGHTA, CDR2 FQGNSA. The V gene end was trimmed by 2 bases and the J gene end by 9 bases; junction bases not matched to a gene: 10. There are 18 residues in the CDR3. The CDR3 here is CASSLLPGTSGRGAEQFF. In nucleotides, the CDR3 is TGTGCCAGCAGCTTACTCCCAGGGACTAGCGGGAGGGGGGCTGAGCAGTTCTTC.